This TCR beta chain came from a study of T-cell memory formation after mild COVID-19. About the study: Among the donors, TCR clusters were largely specific to each donor. Study observations and caveats: Those CD4+ clones that contracted were mainly in CM and EM (CD8+ ones in EMRA).

With constant-segment primers, 5'RACE yielded cDNA libraries of TCR alpha and TCR beta that carried sample barcodes and UMIs. TCRdb re-derived calls from the 5' RACE reads in MiXCR, one entry per CDR3 protein. Among about 310,000 distinct CDR3 sequences, more than 15% were seen once, and the ten largest hold 22%. Concerning this clonotype itself: Its antigen is undetermined.

Trimming pared 6 bases from V and 8 bases from J, leaving 11 bases between. CDR1 and CDR2 (germline): MNHEY, SVGEGT. The CDR3 has 13 residues. The TCR was taken from a man between 18 and 35 years old who had mild COVID-19 (a few samples of this study predate the infection). Cell type and time point are not known. The chain recombines TRBV6-2 or TRBV6-3 with TRBJ1-6, with D possibly matching TRBD1 (6 bases). Sequences were obtained from PBMCs or a T cell subset sorted from them (not recorded which). Here the CDR3 reads CASRTDSDSPLHF. The CDR3 DNA is TGTGCCAGCAGAACGGACAGTGATTCACCCCTCCACTTT.